This T cell receptor beta chain was sequenced for a study of CXCR3-negative and CXCR3-positive naive CD8 T cells. Study details: Cumulative TRB read yield was 130 million to 150 million, averaging about 1.5 +/- 0.3 million per library.

There are 15 residues in the CDR3. CDR1 and CDR2 (germline): SNHLY, FYNNEI. Preparation of TRB cDNA libraries relied on 5' RACE carrying UMI labels. After re-calling the 5' RACE reads, TCRdb lists one entry per CDR3 protein, DNA absent. Its listing shows over 55,000 distinct CDR3 sequences. The rearrangement joins TRBV2 to TRBJ2-1; TCRdb names TRBD2, which stays unverified in the absence of DNA. The source of this sequence is a human donor in good health. Some clones in this sample may be carry-over from other donors' samples. Sequences were obtained from memory CD8+ T cells from blood. CDR3 sequence reads: CASIPSGSPYNEQFF.